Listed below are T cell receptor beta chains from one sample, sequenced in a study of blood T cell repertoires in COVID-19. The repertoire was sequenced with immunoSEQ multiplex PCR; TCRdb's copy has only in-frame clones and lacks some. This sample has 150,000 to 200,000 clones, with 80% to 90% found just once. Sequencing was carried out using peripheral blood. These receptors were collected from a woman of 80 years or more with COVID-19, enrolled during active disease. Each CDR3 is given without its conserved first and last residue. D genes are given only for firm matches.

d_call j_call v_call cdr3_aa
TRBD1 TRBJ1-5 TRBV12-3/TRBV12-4 ASSRQGRQPQH
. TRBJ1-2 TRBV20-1 SEGWGDYT
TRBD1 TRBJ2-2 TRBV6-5 ASSLTGVDTGELF
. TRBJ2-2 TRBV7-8 ASSLVRANTGELF
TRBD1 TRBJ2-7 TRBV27 ASRGNRGVYWQQY
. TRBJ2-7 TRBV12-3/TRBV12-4 ASSFAQGYEQY
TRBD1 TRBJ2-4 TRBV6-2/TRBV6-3 ASSRPDRVSKNIQY
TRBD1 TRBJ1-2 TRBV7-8 ASSPPRGDRGLGYGYT
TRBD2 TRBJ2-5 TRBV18 ASSPSLAGGETQY
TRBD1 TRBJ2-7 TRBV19 ASSPGTGVTYEQY
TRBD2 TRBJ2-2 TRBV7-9 ASRTSGGYTGELF
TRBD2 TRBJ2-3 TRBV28 ASSFLADSTDTQY
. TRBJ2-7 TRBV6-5 ASSYSVGSFEQY
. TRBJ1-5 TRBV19 ASSKGGANQPQH
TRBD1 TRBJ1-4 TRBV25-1 ASSSSRLGTGTNEKLF
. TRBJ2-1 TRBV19 ASSLFYSNEQF
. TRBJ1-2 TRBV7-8 ASSPAETSGYT
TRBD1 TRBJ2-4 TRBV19 ASSPQGARISAKNIQY
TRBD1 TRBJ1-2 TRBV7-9 ASSLEGLGTGTNYGYT
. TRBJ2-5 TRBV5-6 ASSLDDGETQY
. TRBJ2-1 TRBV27 ASRPEGQRRGNEQF
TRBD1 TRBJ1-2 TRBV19 ASSPLQTGVGGYT
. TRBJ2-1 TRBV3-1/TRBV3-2 ASSQGPPAGTFNEQF
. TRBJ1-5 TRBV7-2 ASSFFGGNQPQH
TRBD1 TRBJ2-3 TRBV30 AWSRGQGGSPDTQY
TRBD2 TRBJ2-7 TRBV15 ATSRRGLGDEQY
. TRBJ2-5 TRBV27 ASSLGLASYQETQY
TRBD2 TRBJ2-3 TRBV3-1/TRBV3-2 ASSLAGGRFTDTQY
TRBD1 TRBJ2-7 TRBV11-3 ASSFITLRTGVYEQY
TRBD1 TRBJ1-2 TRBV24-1 ATEDRGGDGYT
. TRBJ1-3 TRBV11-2 ASSFAANGNTIY
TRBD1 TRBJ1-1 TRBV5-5 ASSPGQGEAF
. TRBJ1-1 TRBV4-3 ASSQGGGTEMNTEAF
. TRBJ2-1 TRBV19 ASSPSRSSYNEQF
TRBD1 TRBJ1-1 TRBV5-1 ASSFQGVGAF
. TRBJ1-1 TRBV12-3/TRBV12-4 ASSPGTSTEAF
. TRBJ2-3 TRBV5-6 ASSPPGQLTDTQY
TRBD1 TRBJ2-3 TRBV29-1 SVRQGADTQY
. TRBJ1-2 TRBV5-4 ASSLGDEGYT
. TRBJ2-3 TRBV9 ASSVALPGASTDTQY
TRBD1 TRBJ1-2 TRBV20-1 SASGTGGYT
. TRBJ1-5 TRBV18 ASSPAGGGNQPQH
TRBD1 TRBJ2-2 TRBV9 ASSPTGVGELF
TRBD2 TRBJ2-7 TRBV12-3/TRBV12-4 ASRMGLGYEQY
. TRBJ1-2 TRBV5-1 ASSLSPGEGANYGYT
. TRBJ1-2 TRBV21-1 ASSLQGGGHYGYT
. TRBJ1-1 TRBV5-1 ASSLGQANTEAF
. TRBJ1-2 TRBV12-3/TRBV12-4 ASSFRGDEGYT
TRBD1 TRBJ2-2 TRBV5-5 ASSFRGTANTGELF
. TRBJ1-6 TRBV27 ASSFLAAPLH
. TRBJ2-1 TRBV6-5 ASSPYPWNEQF
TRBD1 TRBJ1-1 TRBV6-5 ASRRQGRSYSEAF
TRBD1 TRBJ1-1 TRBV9 ASSVQGGNTEAF